Listed here are 22 T cell receptor beta chains from one sample, sequenced in a study of regulatory T cells in long-lasting Graves disease. Sample time point: persistent/refractory GD, antithyroid drugs over 5 years with positive TRAb. Extracted RNA from PBMCs served as the source of the TCR library. In building TCR beta libraries, iRepertoire HTBI primers were used together with Arm-PCR of CDR3 regions. TCRdb passed the multiplex PCR reads through MiXCR, listing each CDR3 protein once. Among some 340,000 distinct CDR3 sequences listed, roughly 25% were seen once. This sample comprised peripheral blood mononuclear cells (PBMCs), obtained when the disease was refractory, from a patient treated with antithyroid drugs. The receptor set was obtained from a woman aged 40 to 50 with Graves disease.

This clonotype was recorded many times. The chain is built from TRBV6-5 and TRBJ2-7, with D possibly matching TRBD2 (5 bases). Germline CDR1 is MNHEY and CDR2 is SVGAGI. Trimming shortened V by 2 bases and J by 2 bases, and 10 bases separated the two germline ends. This CDR3 region has 14 residues. Written as DNA, the CDR3 is TGTGCCAGCAGTTACGGGAGCGGCGCCTACGAGCAGTACTTC. Translating gives CASSYGSGAYEQYF.

The chain couples TRBV13 to TRBJ2-1, with 9 bases that match TRBD1. Germline V gives CDR1 PRHDT, CDR2 FYEKMQ (reference sequence). After removal of 6 bases from V and 3 bases from J, the junction contained 9 bases not matched to a gene. CDR3 size: 16 residues. CDR3 sequence: CASSSTGTGYYNEQFF. The CDR3 DNA follows: TGTGCCAGCAGTTCCACCGGGACAGGGTACTACAATGAGCAGTTCTTC. Combining the CDR3 with reference TRBV13 and TRBJ2-1 gives the whole variable domain AAGVIQSPRHLIKEKRETATLKCYPIPRHDTVYWYQQGPGQDPQFLISFYEKMQSDKGSIPDRFSAQQFSDYHSELNMSSLELGDSALYFCASSSTGTGYYNEQFFGPGTRLTVL.

The chain carries TRBV20-1 and TRBJ1-5; D is ambiguous. CDR1 is DFQATT and CDR2 is SNEGSKA in the germline V gene (reference sequence). Trimming stripped 3 bases from V and 0 bases from J, with 9 bases between. The CDR3 extends over 14 amino acids. CDR3 protein: CSASPGNSNQPQHF. For the CDR3, the DNA is TGCAGTGCTAGTCCTGGGAATAGCAATCAGCCCCAGCATTTT.

Comment on this clonotype: An end of the junction differs from the germline gene, which may be a read error. The chain joins TRBV6-1 to TRBJ1-1, with 7 bases that match TRBD1. The germline gives CDR1 MNHNS, CDR2 SASEGT. The CDR3 is made up of 13 amino acids. The DNA of the CDR3 is TGCGCCAGCACCGGACAGGAGGGGACTGAAGCTTTCTTT. Translating gives CASTGQEGTEAFF.

This clonotype was observed many times. The chain links TRBV13 to TRBJ1-1; no reliable D call. The CDR3 sequence is 12 residues long. V was pared by 5 bases and J by 4 bases, with 8 bases between. The V gene's germline CDR1 is PRHDT and CDR2 FYEKMQ (reference sequence). The CDR3 sequence: CASSGKTTEAFF. CDR3 DNA sequence: TGTGCCAGCAGCGGAAAGACCACTGAAGCTTTCTTT.

The genes are TRBV2 and TRBJ2-3; D unresolved. The length of the CDR3 is 15 residues. Germline V lookup: CDR1 SNHLY, CDR2 FYNNEI. Trimming stripped 2 bases from V and 7 bases from J, with 16 bases between. The CDR3 region is CASSENSRLGYTQYF. In DNA form, the CDR3 reads TGTGCCAGCAGTGAAAATTCACGATTGGGCTATACGCAGTATTTT. Looking up the rest from reference TRBV2 and TRBJ2-3 gives the full variable domain: EPEVTQTPSHQVTQMGQEVILRCVPISNHLYFYWYRQILGQKVEFLVSFYNNEISEKSEIFDDQFSVERPDGSNFTLKIRSTKLEDSAMYFCASSENSRLGYTQYFGPGTRLTVL.

This clonotype was recorded many times. The chain has TRBV2 and TRBJ2-4; no clear D. V lost 8 bases to trimming and J lost 0 bases, with 8 bases between them. Per the germline V gene, CDR1 is SNHLY and CDR2 is FYNNEI. The CDR3 length is 13 residues. CDR3 bases: TGTGCCAGCTATTTCGTAGCCAAAAACATTCAGTACTTC. This sequence encodes CASYFVAKNIQYF.

This clonotype has a count of ten or more. The V and J genes are TRBV11-2 and TRBJ2-6, with unresolved D. V lost 4 bases to trimming and J lost 0 bases, with 10 bases between them. The CDR3 runs to 16 residues. CDR1 and CDR2 from the germline V gene are SGHAT and FQNNGV. The CDR3 sequence: CASSSHKSSGANVLTF. CDR3 sequence (DNA): TGTGCCAGCAGCTCGCACAAAAGCTCTGGGGCCAACGTCCTGACTTTC.

This clonotype was picked up many times. The V gene is TRBV28, the J gene TRBJ1-2; possibly TRBD1 for D (6 bases). Germline values: CDR1 MDHEN, CDR2 SYDVKM. With 2 bases removed from V and 4 bases from J, the gap between germline ends came to 17 bases. CDR3 length: 16 amino acids. The CDR3 sequence: CASSLQQGPGGYGYTF. The CDR3 nucleotides read TGTGCCAGCAGTTTACAACAGGGCCCGGGAGGCTATGGCTACACCTTC.

In DNA form, the CDR3 reads TGCGCCAGCAGCTTGAGCTGGGGGGGGAGCTACGAGCAGTACTTC. Translated: CASSLSWGGSYEQYF. This chain links TRBV5-1 with TRBJ2-7; TRBD2 matches 7 bases. The CDR3 loop spans 15 amino acids. CDR1 is SGHRS, CDR2 YFSETQ, per germline. The ends lost 1 base at V and 3 bases at J; junction bases unmatched: 7.

This clonotype was seen at least ten times. The V and J genes are TRBV6-2 or TRBV6-3 and TRBJ1-4; the D gene is possibly TRBD1 (5 bases). Germline assignment: CDR1 MNHEY and CDR2 SVGEGT. The CDR3 extends over 15 amino acids. The V end lost 4 bases, the J end lost 7 bases, and 16 bases lay between the germline ends. CDR3 sequence: CASSSTPGLGEKLFF. The DNA of the CDR3 is TGTGCCAGCAGTTCCACCCCGGGACTTGGTGAAAAACTGTTTTTT.

The table lists this clonotype with a few counts. The rearrangement joins TRBV11-2 to TRBJ2-3; D not certain. Trimming removed 1 base at V and 5 bases at J, with 19 bases between. The CDR3 spans 17 residues. Germline V CDR1 and CDR2: SGHAT, FQNNGV. CDR3 loop: CASSLGVRSLSGDTQYF. Here the CDR3 DNA reads TGTGCCAGCAGCTTAGGGGTCCGTTCGCTCTCGGGAGATACGCAGTATTTT.

This clonotype occurred a few times. The chain employs TRBV2 and TRBJ1-4; D remains ambiguous. Germline CDR1 reads SNHLY; CDR2 reads FYNNEI. CDR3 length equals 12 residues. V was clipped by 11 bases and J by 3 bases, with 10 bases between them. CDR3 loop: CAFRAANEKLFF. As DNA, the CDR3 is TGTGCCTTCCGGGCTGCTAATGAAAAACTGTTTTTT.

The CDR3 sequence: CASSTGTGSPFF. The CDR3 nucleotides are TGTGCCAGCAGTACCGGGACAGGATCCCCGTTCTTC. The rearrangement links TRBV28 to TRBJ2-1; 8 bases align to TRBD1. The CDR3 is made up of 12 amino acids. V shed 5 bases and J 15 bases; nucleotides not matched to a gene: 9. Germline values: CDR1 MDHEN, CDR2 SYDVKM.

This clonotype was counted only a few times. The rearrangement links TRBV7-9 to TRBJ1-4; 10 positions match TRBD1. The germline CDR1 and CDR2 sequences are SEHNR and FQNEAQ (reference sequence). The trim removed 5 bases at V and 5 bases at J, leaving 5 bases unmatched. The CDR3 is 15 amino acids. The CDR3 is CASSQGTGENEKLFF. The CDR3 DNA reads as TGTGCCAGCAGCCAAGGGACAGGGGAGAATGAAAAACTGTTTTTT.

This chain links TRBV7-2 with TRBJ2-2; TRBD2 matches at 8 bases. Trimming took 1 base from V and 4 from J; bases not matched to a gene: 5. This CDR3 comprises 16 residues. In germline, CDR1 is SGHTA, CDR2 FQGNSA. As DNA, the CDR3 is TGTGCCAGCAGCTTAGGTAGCGGGAAGGGCACCGGGGAGCTGTTTTTT. This encodes CASSLGSGKGTGELFF.

The V call is TRBV29-1, the J call TRBJ1-1; D unresolved. The germline V gene encodes CDR1 SQVTM and CDR2 ANQGSEA. The CDR3 covers 10 residues. V dropped 3 bases and J dropped 6 bases, with 5 bases sitting between them. CDR3 in amino acids: CSVEAAEAFF. The DNA for the CDR3 is TGCAGCGTTGAGGCCGCTGAAGCTTTCTTT.

V usage is TRBV18 and J usage is TRBJ2-7, with 14 positions matching TRBD2. The CDR3 has 18 residues. V lost 3 bases to trimming and J lost 0 bases; unmatched junction nucleotides: 7. CDR1 and CDR2 from the germline V gene are KGHSH and LQKENI. CDR3 loop: CASSPQRLAGGHSYEQYF. CDR3 DNA sequence: TGTGCCAGCTCACCCCAACGACTAGCGGGAGGGCACTCCTACGAGCAGTACTTC.

The chain recombines TRBV7-2 with TRBJ2-1; D is uncertain. V dropped 3 bases and J dropped 8 bases, with 5 bases sitting between them. Germline lookup yields CDR1 SGHTA and CDR2 FQGNSA. This CDR3 spans 11 amino acids. The CDR3 nucleotides are TGTGCCAGCAGCTTTCACCATGAGCAGTTCTTC. Its protein product is CASSFHHEQFF.

This clonotype has only a few counts. V usage is TRBV30 and J usage is TRBJ1-2; no clear D gene. The germline gives CDR1 GTSNPN, CDR2 SVGIG (reference sequence). This CDR3 region has 13 residues. The ends were cut back, 4 bases at V and 2 bases at J, with 11 bases in the middle. The CDR3 DNA is TGTGCCTGGACTCTCGTAGGCAACTATGGCTACACCTTC. As protein: CAWTLVGNYGYTF.

Concerning this clonotype itself: Sequence at one end of the junction differs from germline and may be a read error. This chain joins TRBV25-1 and TRBJ2-2, with D perhaps matching TRBD1 or TRBD2 (7 bases each). This CDR3 is built from 13 residues. Germline-derived CDR1 and CDR2 are MGHDK and SYGVNS. This CDR3 reads CVDSGGAPGELVF. The CDR3 nucleotides are TGTGTCGACTCAGGGGGGGCCCCCGGGGAGCTGGTTTTT.

This clonotype was counted ten times or more. The chain recombines TRBV29-1 with TRBJ2-5; D is possibly TRBD1 (5 bases). The V gene lost 6 bases and the J gene lost 5 bases, with 13 bases spanning the gap. Germline-derived CDR1 and CDR2 are SQVTM and ANQGSEA. This CDR3 has 12 amino acids. DNA for the CDR3: TGCAGCGTGAAGGGGCTCACGGAGACCCAGTACTTC. The encoded protein is CSVKGLTETQYF.